What follows is one T cell receptor beta chain and its context. The data belong to a study of OX40 agonist ivuxolimab in advanced cancers. Sequenced by immunoSEQ multiplex PCR; TCRdb stores in-frame clones only, minus some. Among about 83,000 clones, 85% were seen once, and the ten largest hold around 0.6%. V was clipped by 1 base and J by 10 bases, with 11 bases between them. In germline, CDR1 is SGHDN, CDR2 FVKESK. The CDR3 sequence is 14 residues long. The TCR comes from an adult with an advanced solid tumor such as melanoma, head and neck, liver or kidney cancer. This chain uses TRBV14 with TRBJ1-6, with TRBD1 as a possible D gene (5 bases). Sequenced material: CD4+ or CD8+ T cells sorted from blood, taken in a trial of the OX40 agonist ivuxolimab. The CDR3 DNA reads TGTGCCAGCAGCCAAGGTCGAAGGGGCTCACCCCTCCACTTT. This translates into CASSQGRRGSPLHF. The full variable domain, completed using reference TRBV14 and TRBJ1-6, is EAGVTQFPSHSVIEKGQTVTLRCDPISGHDNLYWYRRVMGKEIKFLLHFVKESKQDESGMPNNRFLAERTGGTYSTLKVQPAELEDSGVYFCASSQGRRGSPLHFGNGTRLTVT.